This T cell receptor (beta chain) was sequenced for a study of tissue T cells after allogeneic stem cell transplantation. The study's findings and limits: Anatomically similar tissues had similar TCR repertoires within each patient.

In regard to this clone: Its antigen remains unidentified. Gene names denote mouse genes. The read falls 1 residue short of the CDR3 end, and the missing part is taken from the germline J gene.

Documented time point: mouse harvest day 7 after allogeneic transplant. Mouse grafts combined 10^7 T-cell-depleted bone marrow cells with 10^6 splenic CD5+ T cells. B6 (H2b) cells into BALB/c (H2d) mice; tissues taken at day 7 or 14. Assay used: immunoSEQ multiplex PCR; TCRdb lists only in-frame clones, some missing. The sample contains around 4,000 clones, under 65% of which appear only once. Trimming removed 5 bases from V and 0 bases from J, with 12 bases in between. Germline CDR1 SNHLY, CDR2 FYNGKV (reference sequence). The CDR3 extends over 15 amino acids. The sample taken for sequencing was gut tissue. V gene TRBV3 combines with J gene TRBJ2-3; the D is unclear. The receptor comes from a female BALB/c mouse given C57BL/6 T cells with graft-versus-host disease after an allogeneic hematopoietic cell transplant. The CDR3 DNA, read in part, is TGTGCCAGCAGCCTCCGGGAAATTAGTGCAGAAACGCTGTAT. As protein: CASSLREISAETLY. In full, the CDR3 is CASSLREISAETLYF.